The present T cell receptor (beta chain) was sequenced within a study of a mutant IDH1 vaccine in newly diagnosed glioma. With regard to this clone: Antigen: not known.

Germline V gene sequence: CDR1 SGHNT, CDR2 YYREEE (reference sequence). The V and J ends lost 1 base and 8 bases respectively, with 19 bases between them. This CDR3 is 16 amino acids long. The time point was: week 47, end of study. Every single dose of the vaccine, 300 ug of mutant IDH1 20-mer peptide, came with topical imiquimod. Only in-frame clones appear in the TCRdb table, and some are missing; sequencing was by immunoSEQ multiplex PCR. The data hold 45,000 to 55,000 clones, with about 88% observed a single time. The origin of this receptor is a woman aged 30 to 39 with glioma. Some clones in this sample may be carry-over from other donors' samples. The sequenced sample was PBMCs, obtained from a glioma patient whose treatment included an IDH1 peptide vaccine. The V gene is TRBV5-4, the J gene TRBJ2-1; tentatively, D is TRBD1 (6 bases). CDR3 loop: CASSLSLRLGTHEQFF. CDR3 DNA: TGTGCCAGCAGCTTGAGTCTTCGGTTAGGGACACATGAGCAGTTCTTC.